The 5 T cell receptor beta chains given below trace back to one sample, sequenced in a study of Tregs in tolerant kidney transplant recipients. The nonmyeloablative bone marrow transplants came from related graft donors, with transient mixed chimerism. TCRdb keeps only in-frame clones here, not all; method: immunoSEQ multiplex PCR. The table has approximately 60,000 clones, roughly 86% seen once; the top ten hold 3.5% to 4%. The sample was CD4+ T cells from blood (PBMCs), taken 6 months after the transplant. The receptors originated from a human patient who received a combined kidney and bone marrow transplant. Part of the T cell pool may stem from the graft donor.

V and J are TRBV9 and TRBJ2-2; 9 positions match TRBD2. Germline V gene sequence: CDR1 SGDLS, CDR2 YYNGEE. This CDR3 is built from 16 residues. The trim removed 4 bases at V and 2 bases at J, leaving 6 bases unmatched. CDR3 loop: CASSPLAGANTGELFF. CDR3 sequence (DNA): TGTGCCAGCAGCCCCTTAGCGGGGGCAAACACCGGGGAGCTGTTTTTT.

The V gene is TRBV7-2, the J gene TRBJ2-5, with TRBD1 identical over 10 bases. The V segment lost 0 bases and the J segment 7 bases; nucleotides outside the gene matches: 5. This CDR3 region has 15 residues. Germline values: CDR1 SGHTA, CDR2 FQGNSA. The CDR3 DNA follows: TGTGCCAGCAGCTTAGCTGGGACAGGGGCGGTGACCCAGTACTTC. Encoded protein: CASSLAGTGAVTQYF.

This rearrangement joins TRBV7-7 to TRBJ2-1, with 11 bases fitting TRBD2. The CDR3 consists of 15 residues. The junction had 5 bases not matched to a gene; V was cut back by 5 bases and J by 5 bases. The V gene's germline CDR1 is SSHAT and CDR2 FNYEAQ (reference sequence). The chain's CDR3 is CASSPRLAGNNEQFF. DNA of the CDR3: TGTGCCAGCAGCCCTAGACTAGCGGGGAACAATGAGCAGTTCTTC.

Details on this clone: Different DNA sequences within this sample yield the same CDR3. The V call is TRBV15, the J call TRBJ1-6; D uncertain. The CDR3 runs to 15 residues. V gave up 1 base and J gave up 3 bases, with 7 bases separating them. Germline V gene sequence: CDR1 LNHNV, CDR2 YYDKDF (reference sequence). The CDR3 nucleotides are TGTGCCACCAGCAGAGGAGGCAACTATAATTCACCCCTCCACTTT. This sequence encodes CATSRGGNYNSPLHF.

The chain has TRBV15 and TRBJ1-2; D might be TRBD1 (6 bases). Trimming pared 2 bases from V and 4 bases from J, leaving 11 bases between. CDR3 length: 14 residues. CDR1 LNHNV and CDR2 YYDKDF come from the germline V gene (reference sequence). As DNA, the CDR3 is TGTGCCACCAGCAGATTTACAGGGATCTATGGCTACACCTTC. It specifies CATSRFTGIYGYTF.